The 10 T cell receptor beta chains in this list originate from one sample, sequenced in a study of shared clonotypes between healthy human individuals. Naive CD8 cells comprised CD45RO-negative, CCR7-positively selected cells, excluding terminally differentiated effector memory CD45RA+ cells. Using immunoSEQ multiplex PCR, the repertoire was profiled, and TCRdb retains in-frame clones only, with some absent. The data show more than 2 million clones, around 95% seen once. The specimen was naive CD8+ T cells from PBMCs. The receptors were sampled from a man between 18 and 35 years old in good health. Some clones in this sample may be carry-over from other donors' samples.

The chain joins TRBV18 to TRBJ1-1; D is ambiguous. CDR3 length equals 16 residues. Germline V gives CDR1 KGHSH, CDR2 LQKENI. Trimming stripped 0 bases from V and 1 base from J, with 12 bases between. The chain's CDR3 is CASSPPTGSGNTEAFF. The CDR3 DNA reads TGTGCCAGCTCACCACCGACGGGCTCGGGGAACACTGAAGCTTTCTTT.

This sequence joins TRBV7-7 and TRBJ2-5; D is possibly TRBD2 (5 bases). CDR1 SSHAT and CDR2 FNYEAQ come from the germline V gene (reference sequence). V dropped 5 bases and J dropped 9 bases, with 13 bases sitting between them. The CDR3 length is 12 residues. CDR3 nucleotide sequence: TGTGCCAGCAGCCCGGACTCGTGGGCCCAGTACTTC. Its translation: CASSPDSWAQYF.

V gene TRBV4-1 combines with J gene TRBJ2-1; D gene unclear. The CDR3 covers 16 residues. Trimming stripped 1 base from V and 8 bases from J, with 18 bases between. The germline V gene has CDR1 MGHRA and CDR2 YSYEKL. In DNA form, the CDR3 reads TGCGCCAGCAGCCAAGGGGTCACCCTCACAAGGGATGAGCAGTTCTTC. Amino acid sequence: CASSQGVTLTRDEQFF.

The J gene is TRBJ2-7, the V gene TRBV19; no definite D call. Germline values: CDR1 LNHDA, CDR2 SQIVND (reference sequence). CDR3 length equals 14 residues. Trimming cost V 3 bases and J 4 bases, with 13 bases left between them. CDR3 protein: CASSMAQLGYEQYF. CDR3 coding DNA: TGTGCCAGTAGTATGGCTCAGCTCGGATACGAGCAGTACTTC. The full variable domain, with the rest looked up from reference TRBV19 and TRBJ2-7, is DGGITQSPKYLFRKEGQNVTLSCEQNLNHDAMYWYRQDPGQGLRLIYYSQIVNDFQKGDIAEGYSVSREKKESFPLTVTSAQKNPTAFYLCASSMAQLGYEQYFGPGTRLTVT.

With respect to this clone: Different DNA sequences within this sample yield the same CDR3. CDR3 bases: TGTGCCAGCACGGGACAGTCCTACGAGCAGTACTTC. Translated: CASTGQSYEQYF. The rearrangement uses TRBV2 and TRBJ2-7, with TRBD1 matching 7 bases. CDR1 and CDR2 (germline): SNHLY, FYNNEI. V dropped 7 bases and J dropped 1; count of bases not matched to a gene: 1. The CDR3 has 12 residues.

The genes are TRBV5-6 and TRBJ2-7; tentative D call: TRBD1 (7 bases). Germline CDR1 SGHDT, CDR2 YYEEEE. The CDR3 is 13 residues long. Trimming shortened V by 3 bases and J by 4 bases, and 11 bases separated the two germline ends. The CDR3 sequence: CASSSSGGYEQYF. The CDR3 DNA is TGTGCCAGCAGCTCCTCAGGGGGGTACGAGCAGTACTTC.

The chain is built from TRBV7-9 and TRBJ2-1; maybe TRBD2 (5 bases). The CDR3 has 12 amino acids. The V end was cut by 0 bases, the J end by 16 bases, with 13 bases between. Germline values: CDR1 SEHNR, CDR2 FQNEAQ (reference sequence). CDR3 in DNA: TGTGCCAGCAGCTTAGCGACGACTACGGGTTTCTTC. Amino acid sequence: CASSLATTTGFF.

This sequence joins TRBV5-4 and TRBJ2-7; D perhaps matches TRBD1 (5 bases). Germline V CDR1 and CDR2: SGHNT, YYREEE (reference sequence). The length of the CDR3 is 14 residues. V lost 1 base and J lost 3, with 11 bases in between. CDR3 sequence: CASSLNLGVYEQYF. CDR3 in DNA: TGTGCCAGCAGCTTGAACCTAGGGGTCTACGAGCAGTACTTC.

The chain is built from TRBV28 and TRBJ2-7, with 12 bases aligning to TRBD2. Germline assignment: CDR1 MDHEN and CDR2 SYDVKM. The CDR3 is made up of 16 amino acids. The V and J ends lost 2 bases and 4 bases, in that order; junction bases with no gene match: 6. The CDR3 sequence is CASSLRTSGTDYEQYF. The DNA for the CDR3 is TGTGCCAGCAGTTTACGGACTAGCGGGACCGATTACGAGCAGTACTTC. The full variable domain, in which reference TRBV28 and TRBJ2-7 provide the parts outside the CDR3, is DVKVTQSSRYLVKRTGEKVFLECVQDMDHENMFWYRQDPGLGLRLIYFSYDVKMKEKGDIPEGYSVSREKKERFSLILESASTNQTSMYLCASSLRTSGTDYEQYFGPGTRLTVT.

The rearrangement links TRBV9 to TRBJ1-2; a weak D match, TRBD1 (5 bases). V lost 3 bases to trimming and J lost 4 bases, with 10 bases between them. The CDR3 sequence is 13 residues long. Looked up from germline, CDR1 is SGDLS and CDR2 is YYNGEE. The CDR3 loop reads CASSDRRGYGYTF. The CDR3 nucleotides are TGTGCCAGCAGCGATAGGAGGGGCTATGGCTACACCTTC.